This note documents a single TCR beta chain sequence. Its antigen remains undetermined. No quality values exist for individual bases; no much larger clone is one base distant. Genomic DNA was isolated from the sorted cells so that the TCRbeta CDR3 region could be sequenced. The immunoSEQ Assay was used for sequencing of TCRbeta CDR3 regions. As stored in TCRdb, this immuneACCESS dataset retains in-frame rearrangements with V and J assigned. A fraction of the clones does not appear; measured against another copy, unresolved V genes explain less than half of the discrepancy, and the remainder lacks a known reason. Recorded for this sample are approximately 82,000 clones; roughly 92% of them occurred a single time. In total, the top ten clones hold roughly 0.65% of the sample. Patients with autoimmune disease history or receiving systemic immunosuppression were excluded from the trial. Peripheral blood for TCR sequencing was drawn from every dose cohort at baseline, at cycle 4 day 1 and at cycle 7 day 1. Samples came from an open-label, multicenter, first-in-human phase I dose-escalation trial of ivuxolimab. Adults with locally advanced or metastatic head and neck squamous cell, hepatocellular, melanoma or renal cell carcinoma were enrolled in the trial. Before TCR sequencing, CD4+ and CD8+ T cells were separately sorted from peripheral blood.

This sample was taken from a study of OX40 agonist ivuxolimab in advanced cancers. Looking at the study overall: Ivuxolimab was an agonistic, fully human IgG2 monoclonal antibody directed against OX40 (CD134), a costimulatory receptor. Intravenous ivuxolimab was administered to patients every 2 weeks at six dose levels: 0.01, 0.1, 0.3, 1.5, 3 and 10 mg/kg. Among the approximately 50 dose-escalation patients, some 20 had hepatocellular carcinoma, about 15 melanoma, 9 renal cell carcinoma and 9 head and neck cancer. The dose-escalation cohort was 82.7% male with a mean age of about 58 years, ranging from roughly 20 to 80. Patients were allowed to have had prior anti-PD-1, anti-PD-L1 or anti-CTLA-4 therapy, and 40% of the dose-escalation patients had been treated with checkpoint inhibitors. Partial responses occurred in three dose-escalation patients, of whom one had hepatocellular carcinoma and two had cutaneous melanoma. The point of sequencing TCRbeta in the periphery was to test whether ivuxolimab changed TCR sequence diversity and drove clonal T-cell expansion. The paper describes the monotherapy dose-escalation part (N ≈ 49 patients) of the phase I trial of ivuxolimab.

Looking up the germline V gene yields CDR1 SGHNT and CDR2 YENEEA. Trimming at the junction amounts to 2 bases on V and 5 bases on J, and the germline ends lie 10 bases apart. Spanning cysteine to phenylalanine, the CDR3 consists of 13 amino acids. The entry retains the CDR3 DNA only, 39 bases that are in frame from base 1. The research as a whole found: At doses of 0.1 to 3.0 mg/kg, clonal expansion of both CD4+ and CD8+ T cells in blood was seen between baseline and week 6. Which antigens the clonally expanded peripheral T cells were specific for was not determined. Low levels of normalized T-cell clonal expansion were also shown by some nonresponding patients. Partial responders in the 0.1-3.0 mg/kg groups had among the lowest normalized peripheral clonal expansion, especially among CD8+ T cells. After ivuxolimab, more expanded clones were found on average in CD8+ T cells than in CD4+ T cells.

Sequenced here: CD4+ or CD8+ T cells sorted from blood, sampled in a trial of the OX40 agonist ivuxolimab. The clonotype comes from an adult with an advanced solid tumor such as melanoma, head and neck, liver or kidney cancer. This sequence uses TRBV11-3 and TRBJ2-7; the D gene is possibly TRBD1, with 5 bases matching. The DNA is TGTGCCAGCAGCTTACAGGACACGGACGAGCAGTACTTC. This is translated as CASSLQDTDEQYF.